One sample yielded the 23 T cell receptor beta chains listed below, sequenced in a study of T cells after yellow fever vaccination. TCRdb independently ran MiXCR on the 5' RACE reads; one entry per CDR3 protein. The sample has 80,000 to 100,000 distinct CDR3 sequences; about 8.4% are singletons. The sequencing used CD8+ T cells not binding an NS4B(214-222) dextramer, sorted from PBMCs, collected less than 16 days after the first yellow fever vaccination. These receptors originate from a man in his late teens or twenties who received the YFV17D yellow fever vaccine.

CDR3 bases: TGTGCCAGCAGCCCGCCCCGGGGCACCGGGGAGCTGTTTTTT. Translating gives CASSPPRGTGELFF. The rearrangement uses TRBV3-1 and TRBJ2-2, with D possibly TRBD2 on 5 matching bases. Between the trimmed V and J ends, which lost 4 bases and 4 bases, there was a span of 10 bases. The CDR3 sequence is 14 residues long. Germline lookup yields CDR1 LGHDT and CDR2 YNNKEL (reference sequence).

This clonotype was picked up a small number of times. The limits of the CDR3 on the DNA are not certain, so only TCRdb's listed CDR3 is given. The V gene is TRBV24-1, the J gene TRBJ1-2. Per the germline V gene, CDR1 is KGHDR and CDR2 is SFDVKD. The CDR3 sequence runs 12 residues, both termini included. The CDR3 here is CATSVPYYGYTF.

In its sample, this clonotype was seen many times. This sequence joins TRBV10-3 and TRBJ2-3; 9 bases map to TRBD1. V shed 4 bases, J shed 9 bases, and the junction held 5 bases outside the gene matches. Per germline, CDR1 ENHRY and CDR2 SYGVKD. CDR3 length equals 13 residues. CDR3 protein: CAISGGDRGTQYF. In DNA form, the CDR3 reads TGTGCCATCAGTGGGGGAGACAGGGGGACGCAGTATTTT.

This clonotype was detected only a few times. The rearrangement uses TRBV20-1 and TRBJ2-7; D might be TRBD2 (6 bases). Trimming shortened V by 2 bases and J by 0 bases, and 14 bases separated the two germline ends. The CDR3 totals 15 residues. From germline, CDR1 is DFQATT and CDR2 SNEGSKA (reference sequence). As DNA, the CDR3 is TGCAGTGCTAGACAGACTAGTGCGAGCTCCTACGAGCAGTACGTC. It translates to CSARQTSASSYEQYV.

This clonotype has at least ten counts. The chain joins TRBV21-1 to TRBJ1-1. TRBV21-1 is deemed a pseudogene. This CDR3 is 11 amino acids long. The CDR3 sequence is CASSKEGEAFF. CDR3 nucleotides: TGTGCCAGCAGCAAAGAAGGTGAAGCTTTCTTT.

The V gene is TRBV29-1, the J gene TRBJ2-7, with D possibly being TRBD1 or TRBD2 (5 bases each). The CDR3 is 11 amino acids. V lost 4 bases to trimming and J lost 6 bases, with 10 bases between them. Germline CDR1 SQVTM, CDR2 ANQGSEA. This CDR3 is CSVVSGTEQYF. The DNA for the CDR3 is TGCAGCGTTGTGTCAGGGACCGAGCAGTACTTC.

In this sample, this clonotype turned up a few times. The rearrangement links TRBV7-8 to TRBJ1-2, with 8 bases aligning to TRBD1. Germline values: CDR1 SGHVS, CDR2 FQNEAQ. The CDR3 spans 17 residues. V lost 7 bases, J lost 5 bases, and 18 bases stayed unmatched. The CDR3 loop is CASTAVARGPLFYGYTF. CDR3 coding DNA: TGTGCCAGCACCGCCGTGGCCAGGGGGCCTCTTTTTTATGGCTACACCTTC.

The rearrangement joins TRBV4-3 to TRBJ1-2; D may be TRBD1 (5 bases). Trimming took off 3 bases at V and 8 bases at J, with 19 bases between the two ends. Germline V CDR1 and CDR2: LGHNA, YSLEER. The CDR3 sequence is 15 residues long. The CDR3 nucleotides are TGCGCCAGCAGCCAGGGGGATGGCAGACCTCGGGGCTACACCTTC. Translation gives CASSQGDGRPRGYTF.

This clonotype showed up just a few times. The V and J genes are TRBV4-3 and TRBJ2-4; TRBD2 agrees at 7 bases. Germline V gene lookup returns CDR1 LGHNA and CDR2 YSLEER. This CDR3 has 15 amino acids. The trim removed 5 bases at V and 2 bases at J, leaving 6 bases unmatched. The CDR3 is CASSVGGGTKNIQYF. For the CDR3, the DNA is TGCGCCAGCAGCGTGGGGGGGGGGACCAAAAACATTCAGTACTTC.

The CDR3 sequence is CASSQGPGANVLTF. The CDR3 DNA follows: TGCGCCAGCAGCCAAGGGCCTGGGGCCAACGTCCTGACTTTC. The V call is TRBV4-3, the J call TRBJ2-6; D is ambiguous. CDR1 is LGHNA, CDR2 YSLEER, per germline. This CDR3 comprises 14 residues. Trimming removed 1 base at V and 2 bases at J, with 3 bases between.

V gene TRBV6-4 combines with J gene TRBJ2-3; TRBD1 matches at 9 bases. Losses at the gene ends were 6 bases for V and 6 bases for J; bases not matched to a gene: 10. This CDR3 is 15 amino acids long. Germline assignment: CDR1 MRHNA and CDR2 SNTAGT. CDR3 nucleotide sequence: TGTGCCAGCAGACCACAGGGGGCGCGAGGGGATACGCAGTATTTT. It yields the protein CASRPQGARGDTQYF.

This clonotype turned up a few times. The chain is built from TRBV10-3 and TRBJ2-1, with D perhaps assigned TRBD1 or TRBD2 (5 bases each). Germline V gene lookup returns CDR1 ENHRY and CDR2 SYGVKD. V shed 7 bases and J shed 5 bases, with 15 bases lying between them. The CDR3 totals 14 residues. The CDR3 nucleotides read TGTGCCATCAAGGACGGGGCGCCTAACAATGAGCAGTTCTTC. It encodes CAIKDGAPNNEQFF.

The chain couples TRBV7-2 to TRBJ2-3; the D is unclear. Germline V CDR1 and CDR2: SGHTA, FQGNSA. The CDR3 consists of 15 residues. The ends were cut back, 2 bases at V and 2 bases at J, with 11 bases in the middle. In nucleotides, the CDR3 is TGTGCCAGCAGCTTAAGTGGGCAGCACACAGATACGCAGTATTTT. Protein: CASSLSGQHTDTQYF.

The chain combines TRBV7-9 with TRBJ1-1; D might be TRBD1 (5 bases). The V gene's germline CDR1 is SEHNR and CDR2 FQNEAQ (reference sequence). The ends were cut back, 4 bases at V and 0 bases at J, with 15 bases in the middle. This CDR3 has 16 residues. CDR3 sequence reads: CASSSLWGPLNTEAFF. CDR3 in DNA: TGTGCCAGCAGCTCACTTTGGGGACCCTTGAACACTGAAGCTTTCTTT.

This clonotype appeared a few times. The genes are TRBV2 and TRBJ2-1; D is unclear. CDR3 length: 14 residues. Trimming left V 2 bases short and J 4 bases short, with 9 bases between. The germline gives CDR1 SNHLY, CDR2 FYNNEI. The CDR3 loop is CASSESASYNEQFF. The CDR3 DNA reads TGTGCCAGCAGTGAATCTGCCTCTTACAATGAGCAGTTCTTC.

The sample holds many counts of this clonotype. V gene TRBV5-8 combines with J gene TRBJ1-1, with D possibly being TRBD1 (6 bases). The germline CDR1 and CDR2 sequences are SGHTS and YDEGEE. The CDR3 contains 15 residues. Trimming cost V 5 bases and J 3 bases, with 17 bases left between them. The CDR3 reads CASSEPGTRDTEAFF. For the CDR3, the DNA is TGTGCCAGCAGTGAACCCGGGACAAGGGACACTGAAGCTTTCTTT.

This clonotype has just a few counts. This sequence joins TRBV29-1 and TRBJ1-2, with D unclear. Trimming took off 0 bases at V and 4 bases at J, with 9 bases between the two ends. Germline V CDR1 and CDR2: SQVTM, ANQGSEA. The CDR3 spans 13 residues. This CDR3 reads CSVEDDVGYGYTF. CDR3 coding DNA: TGCAGCGTTGAAGACGACGTAGGCTATGGCTACACCTTC.

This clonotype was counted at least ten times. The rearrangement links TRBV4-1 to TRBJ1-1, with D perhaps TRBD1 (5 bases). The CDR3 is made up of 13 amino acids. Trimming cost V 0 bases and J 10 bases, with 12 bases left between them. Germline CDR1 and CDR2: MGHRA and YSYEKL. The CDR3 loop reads CASSQEGAGRAFF. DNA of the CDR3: TGCGCCAGCAGCCAAGAAGGGGCAGGGCGAGCTTTCTTT.

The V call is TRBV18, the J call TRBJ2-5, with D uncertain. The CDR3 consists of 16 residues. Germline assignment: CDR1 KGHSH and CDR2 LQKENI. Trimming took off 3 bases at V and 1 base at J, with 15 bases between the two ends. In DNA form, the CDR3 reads TGTGCCAGCTCACCGGTCAGACTGGCTGGCCAAGAGACCCAGTACTTC. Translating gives CASSPVRLAGQETQYF.

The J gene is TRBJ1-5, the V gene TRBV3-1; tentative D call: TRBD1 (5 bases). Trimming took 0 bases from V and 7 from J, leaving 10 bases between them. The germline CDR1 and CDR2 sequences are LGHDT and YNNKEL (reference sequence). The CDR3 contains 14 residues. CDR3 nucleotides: TGTGCCAGCAGCCAAGAGGGGGAAAGACAGCCCCAGCATTTT. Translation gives CASSQEGERQPQHF.

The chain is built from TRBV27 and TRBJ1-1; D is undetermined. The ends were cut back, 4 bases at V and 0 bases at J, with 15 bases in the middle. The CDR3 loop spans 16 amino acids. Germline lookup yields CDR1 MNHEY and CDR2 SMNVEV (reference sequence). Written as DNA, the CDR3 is TGTGCCAGCAGTTCCTATCGGGGTTTCATGAACACTGAAGCTTTCTTT. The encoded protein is CASSSYRGFMNTEAFF.

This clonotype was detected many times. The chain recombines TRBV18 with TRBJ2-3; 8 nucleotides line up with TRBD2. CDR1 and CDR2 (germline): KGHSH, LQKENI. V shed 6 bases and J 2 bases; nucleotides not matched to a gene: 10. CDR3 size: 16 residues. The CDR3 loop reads CASSPTSATTTDTQYF. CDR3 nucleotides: TGTGCCAGCTCGCCGACTAGCGCCACCACCACAGATACGCAGTATTTT.

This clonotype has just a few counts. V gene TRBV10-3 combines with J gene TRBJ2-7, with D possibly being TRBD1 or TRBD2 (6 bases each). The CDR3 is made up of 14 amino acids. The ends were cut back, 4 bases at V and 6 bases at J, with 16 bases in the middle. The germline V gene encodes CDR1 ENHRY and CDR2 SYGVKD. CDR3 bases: TGTGCCATCAGTGGTCTAGGGGGAGGATCCGAGCAGTACTTC. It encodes CAISGLGGGSEQYF.